The 31 T cell receptor beta chains given below trace back to one sample, sequenced in a study of T cell clonality in common variable immunodeficiency. Study observations and caveats: Common variable immunodeficiency TCR beta sequences reportedly had fewer deletions and N-nucleotide insertions.

These receptors have no known antigen. Sequenced by immunoSEQ multiplex PCR; TCRdb stores in-frame clones only, minus some. Listed for the sample are about 34,000 clones, none seen a single time. Sequences were obtained from peripheral blood mononuclear cells. The receptors stem from a human donor with common variable immunodeficiency.

This clone came up a few times. The missing CDR3 end, 3 residues past where the read stops, is filled in from the germline J gene. The chain couples TRBV7-6 to TRBJ2-7, with D perhaps TRBD2 (5 bases). CDR1 and CDR2 (germline): SGHVS, FNYEAQ. V was trimmed by 2 bases and J by 5 bases, leaving 10 bases between them. The CDR3 contains 13 residues. The CDR3: CASSLQEGHEQYF. The DNA read from the CDR3 is TGTGCCAGCAGCTTACAAGAGGGCCACGAG.

This clone has a count of ten or more. The CDR3 bases that were read are TGTGCCAGCAGCGACATTCGCACAGATACG. Its translation: CASSDIRTDT. The complete CDR3 reads CASSDIRTDTQYF. This chain links TRBV9 with TRBJ2-3; D uncertain. The read ends 3 residues before the CDR3 terminus; that terminus is restored from the germline J gene. The V gene lost 3 bases and the J gene lost 1 base, with 6 bases spanning the gap. Germline V lookup: CDR1 SGDLS, CDR2 YYNGEE. The CDR3 has 13 amino acids.

This clone was observed a few times. The CDR3 sequence is CAWSPDRGSPLHF. The part of the CDR3 DNA that was read is TGTGCCTGGAGTCCTGACAGGGGATCACCC. The gene calls are TRBV30 and TRBJ1-6; TRBD1 matches 8 bases. The missing CDR3 end, 3 residues past where the read stops, is filled in from the germline J gene. The CDR3 spans 13 residues. The V gene end was trimmed by 2 bases and the J gene end by 10 bases; junction bases not matched to a gene: 4. Germline loops: CDR1 GTSNPN, CDR2 SVGIG (reference sequence).

There are many counts of this clone. CDR3 bases read: TGCAGTGCGGGACAGGGGGGAAACTATGGC. Translating gives CSAGQGGNYG. The whole CDR3 sequence reads CSAGQGGNYGYTF. The J gene is TRBJ1-2, the V gene TRBV20-1; 11 positions agree with TRBD1. The read ends 3 residues before the CDR3 terminus; that terminus is restored from the germline J gene. This CDR3 has 13 residues. V lost 6 bases and J lost 2; bases outside the gene matches: 2. Germline loops: CDR1 DFQATT, CDR2 SNEGSKA (reference sequence).

This clone was recorded a few times. CDR3 amino acids: CASSRGTSGPEQYF. Incomplete CDR3 DNA: TGTGCCAGCAGCCGCGGGACTAGCGGGCCCGAG. The chain employs TRBV7-2 and TRBJ2-7, with 12 bases matching TRBD2. The read terminates 3 residues ahead of where the CDR3 ends, so the germline J gene completes it. Germline V lookup: CDR1 SGHTA, CDR2 FQGNSA. There are 14 residues in the CDR3. V was pared by 5 bases and J by 6 bases, with 5 bases of the junction left unmatched.

This clone was observed a few times. The CDR3 goes on 3 residues after the read ends, and that part is filled in from the germline J gene. The rearrangement uses TRBV5-6 and TRBJ1-2, with D unclear. The CDR3 contains 13 residues. Germline V CDR1 and CDR2: SGHDT, YYEEEE. V lost 1 base, J lost 6 bases, and 10 bases lay in between. Partial CDR3 DNA: TGTGCCAGCAGCTTGTCTCTCCCAGATGGC. Its protein is CASSLSLPDG. The full CDR3 sequence reads CASSLSLPDGYTF.

This clone was picked up many times. Incomplete CDR3 DNA: TGTGCCAGCAATGACTGGCCAAATCAGCCC. It encodes CASNDWPNQP. The CDR3 in its entirety is CASNDWPNQPQHF. The J gene is TRBJ1-5, the V gene TRBV6-2 or TRBV6-3; D is unresolved. The CDR3 end is not reached by the read, which stops 3 residues before it; the germline J gene fills it in. CDR1 is MNHEY, CDR2 SVGEGT, per germline. V was shortened by 7 bases and J by 4 bases, with 11 bases between the two germline ends. CDR3 size: 13 residues.

In this sample, this clone turned up a few times. Read coverage stops 3 residues before the CDR3 terminus; the germline J gene supplies the remainder. The rearrangement uses TRBV6-2 or TRBV6-3 and TRBJ2-5, with D perhaps matching TRBD1 (5 bases). The germline V and J ends were trimmed by 6 bases and 0 bases, with 14 bases remaining between them. Germline CDR1 MNHEY, CDR2 SVGEGT. The CDR3 is 15 residues long. The CDR3 loop is CASSRQTVYQETQYF. The CDR3 DNA, read in part, is TGTGCCAGCAGCCGACAGACAGTGTACCAAGAGACC.

Incomplete CDR3 DNA: TGTGCCAGTAGTGCGGGACAGGGGGCAGTTGAA. As protein: CASSAGQGAVE. The CDR3 as a whole reads CASSAGQGAVEAFF. The genes are TRBV19 and TRBJ1-1; TRBD1 agrees at 12 bases. The read ends 3 residues shy of where the CDR3 ends; the end is completed using the germline J gene. CDR1 is LNHDA and CDR2 is SQIVND in the germline V gene (reference sequence). V lost 5 bases and J lost 7; bases outside the gene matches: 5. There are 14 residues in the CDR3. Looking up the rest from reference TRBV19 and TRBJ1-1 gives the full variable domain: DGGITQSPKYLFRKEGQNVTLSCEQNLNHDAMYWYRQDPGQGLRLIYYSQIVNDFQKGDIAEGYSVSREKKESFPLTVTSAQKNPTAFYLCASSAGQGAVEAFFGQGTRLTVV.

In this sample, this clone turned up many times. The sequence runs out 3 residues before the end of the CDR3; the remainder is reconstructed from the germline J gene. The chain combines TRBV29-1 with TRBJ1-2; D not resolved. V lost 4 bases and J 1 base, leaving 10 bases between the germline ends. CDR3 length equals 13 residues. CDR1 is SQVTM, CDR2 ANQGSEA, per germline. The CDR3 bases that were read are TGCAGCGTTGTTGGCGGCAGTAACTATGGC. Encoded protein: CSVVGGSNYG. The entire CDR3 protein reads CSVVGGSNYGYTF.

Concerning this clone: Read coverage stops 3 residues before the CDR3 terminus; the germline J gene supplies the remainder. This chain links TRBV11-2 with TRBJ2-1; D is unclear. CDR3 size: 13 residues. V was clipped by 5 bases and J by 2 bases, with 7 bases between them. CDR1 SGHAT and CDR2 FQNNGV come from the germline V gene. The CDR3 loop reads CASSPITYNEQFF. The sequenced CDR3 bases are TGTGCCAGCAGCCCCATCACCTACAATGAG.

This clone was observed many times. The read ends 3 residues shy of where the CDR3 ends; the end is completed using the germline J gene. This chain links TRBV4-1 with TRBJ1-2; 11 nucleotides align to TRBD1. Germline CDR1 reads MGHRA; CDR2 reads YSYEKL. Trimming at V came to 0 bases and at J to 6 bases, leaving 3 bases not matched to a gene. The CDR3 is 15 amino acids. The sequenced part of the CDR3 DNA is TGCGCCAGCAGCCAAGAGGACAGGGGGCTGGATGGC. The encoded protein is CASSQEDRGLDG. The CDR3 reads in full as CASSQEDRGLDGYTF.

Regarding this clone: The observed sequence ends 3 residues before the CDR3 terminus, with the missing tail filled in from the germline J gene. V and J are TRBV6-2 or TRBV6-3 and TRBJ1-1, with a tentative D call TRBD1 (6 bases). The length of the CDR3 is 12 residues. Per the germline V gene, CDR1 is MNHEY and CDR2 is SVGEGT. CDR3 protein: CASTRSTGEAFF. The sequenced part of the CDR3 DNA is TGTGCCAGCACCCGAAGTACAGGGGAA.

This clone has a handful of counts. The read gets to within 3 residues of the CDR3 end, and the germline J gene fills in the rest. The genes are TRBV7-3 and TRBJ2-1, with D tentatively TRBD2 (5 bases). V dropped 2 bases and J dropped 3 bases, with 11 bases sitting between them. This CDR3 is built from 15 residues. Germline CDR1 and CDR2: SGHTA and FQGTGA. The CDR3 spells CASSLYISDYNEQFF. CDR3 DNA, as far as it was read: TGTGCCAGCAGCTTATACATTAGCGACTACAATGAG.

This clone was counted at least ten times. The CDR3 is cut off 3 residues early in the read; its end comes from the germline J gene. The chain uses TRBV5-4 and TRBJ1-1, with D perhaps matching TRBD1 (5 bases). The length of the CDR3 is 15 residues. Germline CDR1 SGHNT, CDR2 YYREEE (reference sequence). Trimming shortened V by 1 base and J by 0 bases, and 10 bases separated the two germline ends. CDR3 DNA (partial): TGTGCCAGCAGCTTGAGTCGGGGGATGAACACTGAA. Encoded protein: CASSLSRGMNTE. The whole CDR3 region reads CASSLSRGMNTEAFF. The whole variable domain, remainder taken from reference TRBV5-4 and TRBJ1-1, is ETGVTQSPTHLIKTRGQQVTLRCSSQSGHNTVSWYQQALGQGPQFIFQYYREEENGRGNFPPRFSGLQFPNYSSELNVNALELDDSALYLCASSLSRGMNTEAFFGQGTRLTVV.

This clone has ten or more counts. This chain's CDR3 is CASSQYSNQPQHF. Partial CDR3 DNA: TGCGCCAGCAGCCAGTATAGCAATCAGCCC. This chain links TRBV4-1 with TRBJ1-5, with D unresolved. The read finishes 3 residues shy of the CDR3 end, and the germline J gene is used to complete it. CDR1 and CDR2 from the germline V gene are MGHRA and YSYEKL. V gave up 3 bases and J gave up 0 bases, with 3 bases separating them. The CDR3 has 13 residues.

This clone occurred many times. The read gets to within 3 residues of the CDR3 end, and the germline J gene fills in the rest. This chain connects TRBV7-2 to TRBJ2-7; D unresolved. Trimming pared 5 bases from V and 2 bases from J, leaving 4 bases between. The CDR3 length is 11 residues. Germline assignment: CDR1 SGHTA and CDR2 FQGNSA. CDR3 loop: CASSLTYEQYF. The covered CDR3 bases are TGTGCCAGCAGCCTTACCTACGAG.

Concerning this clone itself: The CDR3 is cut off 3 residues early in the read; its end comes from the germline J gene. The chain combines TRBV6-1 with TRBJ2-7; 7 positions agree with TRBD2. CDR1 and CDR2 (germline): MNHNS, SASEGT. This CDR3 has 15 residues. J was trimmed by 1 base and V by 0 bases; bases with no gene match: 3. This CDR3 reads CASSEARLASYEQYF. The sequenced part of the CDR3 DNA is TGTGCCAGCAGTGAAGCTAGACTAGCTTCCTACGAG.

This clone was detected a few times. From the germline J gene comes the end of the CDR3, since the read stops 3 residues before it. This chain joins TRBV7-9 and TRBJ1-2; D is ambiguous. In germline, CDR1 is SEHNR, CDR2 FQNEAQ (reference sequence). V was cut by 5 bases and J by 2 bases, with 3 bases left in between. This CDR3 is built from 11 residues. The CDR3 protein is CASSLNYGYTF. The CDR3 DNA, read in part, is TGTGCCAGCAGCCTAAACTATGGC. Looking up the rest from reference TRBV7-9 and TRBJ1-2 gives the full variable domain: DTGVSQNPRHKITKRGQNVTFRCDPISEHNRLYWYRQTLGQGPEFLTYFQNEAQLEKSRLLSDRFSAERPKGSFSTLEIQRTEQGDSAMYLCASSLNYGYTFGSGTRLTVV.

This clone was detected ten times or more. From the germline J gene comes the end of the CDR3, since the read stops 3 residues before it. The chain combines TRBV2 with TRBJ2-2; 9 bases agree with TRBD1. The V segment lost 6 bases and the J segment 2 bases; nucleotides outside the gene matches: 7. This CDR3 spans 16 amino acids. CDR1 is SNHLY and CDR2 is FYNNEI in the germline V gene. The CDR3: CASRGQGLLNTGELFF. The part of the CDR3 DNA that was read is TGTGCCAGCAGGGGACAGGGTTTACTTAACACCGGGGAG.

This clone has just a few counts. The sequence runs out 3 residues before the end of the CDR3; the remainder is reconstructed from the germline J gene. The gene calls are TRBV7-2 and TRBJ2-1; D is ambiguous. V was trimmed by 4 bases and J by 9 bases, leaving 10 bases between them. The germline gives CDR1 SGHTA, CDR2 FQGNSA. This CDR3 spans 12 amino acids. The CDR3: CASSSNLPEQFF. CDR3 DNA (partial): TGTGCCAGCAGCTCAAACTTACCTGAG.

This clone was recorded at least ten times. Read sequence stops 3 residues before the CDR3 end, and the germline J gene provides the missing end. V gene TRBV10-3 combines with J gene TRBJ2-2; D is possibly TRBD1 or TRBD2 (6 bases each). The CDR3 length is 15 residues. CDR1 and CDR2 (germline): ENHRY, SYGVKD. V was shortened by 2 bases and J by 4 bases, with 11 bases between the two germline ends. CDR3 protein: CAISEQQGGTGELFF. CDR3 bases read: TGTGCCATCAGTGAGCAACAGGGAGGCACCGGGGAG.

This clone has just a few counts. Read sequence stops 3 residues before the CDR3 end, and the germline J gene provides the missing end. The chain has TRBV13 and TRBJ1-4, with a weak D call TRBD1 (6 bases). In germline, CDR1 is PRHDT, CDR2 FYEKMQ (reference sequence). The CDR3 covers 13 residues. V dropped 4 bases and J dropped 6 bases, with 9 bases sitting between them. CDR3 region: CASSSDRDEKLFF. The CDR3 bases that were read are TGTGCCAGCAGCTCGGACAGAGATGAAAAA.

This clone was seen only a few times. Read sequence stops 3 residues before the CDR3 end, and the germline J gene provides the missing end. The gene calls are TRBV20-1 and TRBJ2-1; 9 bases are a match to TRBD2. The V gene's germline CDR1 is DFQATT and CDR2 SNEGSKA (reference sequence). V trimming: 5 bases; J trimming: 3 bases; junction bases outside the gene matches: 5. The CDR3 has 14 amino acids. CDR3 sequence reads: CSALSGSGYNEQFF. The part of the CDR3 DNA that was read is TGCAGTGCTCTTAGCGGGAGTGGCTACAATGAG.

A remark on this clone: The sequence runs out 3 residues before the end of the CDR3; the remainder is reconstructed from the germline J gene. The chain couples TRBV5-6 to TRBJ1-4; 7 bases agree with TRBD1. The CDR3 length is 13 residues. Germline-derived CDR1 and CDR2 are SGHDT and YYEEEE. The ends lost 7 bases at V and 5 bases at J; junction bases unmatched: 5. CDR3 bases read: TGTGCCAGCCGGGGACAGATGAATGAAAAA. Residues: CASRGQMNEK. The CDR3 in full is CASRGQMNEKLFF.

A remark on this clone: The read terminates 3 residues ahead of where the CDR3 ends, so the germline J gene completes it. The V call is TRBV18, the J call TRBJ2-3; 10 bases align to TRBD1. Germline V CDR1 and CDR2: KGHSH, LQKENI. The V and J ends lost 3 bases and 3 bases, in that order; junction bases with no gene match: 12. The CDR3 extends over 18 amino acids. Incomplete CDR3 DNA: TGTGCCAGCTCACCCTATATTGGGGACAGGGGAAAAACAGATACG. Residues: CASSPYIGDRGKTDT. The entire CDR3 reads CASSPYIGDRGKTDTQYF.

This clone occurred a few times. The read terminates 3 residues before the CDR3 end, so the remaining end is supplied by the germline J gene. The chain carries TRBV2 and TRBJ2-3, with 10 bases fitting TRBD2. CDR1 SNHLY and CDR2 FYNNEI come from the germline V gene. Losses at the gene ends were 0 bases for V and 7 bases for J; bases not matched to a gene: 10. The CDR3 consists of 17 residues. The CDR3 protein is CASSEAVILAGKHTQYF. The DNA read from the CDR3 is TGTGCCAGCAGTGAAGCGGTGATACTAGCGGGAAAACATACG.

This clone was counted a few times. Read coverage stops 3 residues before the CDR3 terminus; the germline J gene supplies the remainder. V is TRBV11-2 and J is TRBJ2-7; TRBD1 matches at 8 bases. The ends lost 5 bases at V and 0 bases at J; junction bases unmatched: 6. This CDR3 is built from 15 residues. Germline values: CDR1 SGHAT, CDR2 FQNNGV. The CDR3 sequence is CASSPWTGSSYEQYF. CDR3 DNA (partial): TGTGCCAGCAGCCCTTGGACAGGGAGCTCCTACGAG.

A few counts support this clone. The CDR3 end lies 3 residues beyond the end of the read and is filled in from the germline J gene. The gene calls are TRBV5-1 and TRBJ1-6; 10 bases map to TRBD1. Germline V gene data show CDR1 as SGHRS and CDR2 as YFSETQ. V was pared by 4 bases and J by 9 bases, with 7 bases of the junction left unmatched. The CDR3 is 15 residues long. This CDR3 reads CASSPGGTGVSPLHF. The sequenced CDR3 bases are TGCGCCAGCAGCCCAGGCGGGACAGGGGTTTCACCC.

This clone was counted many times. The missing CDR3 end, 3 residues past where the read stops, is filled in from the germline J gene. The chain carries TRBV19 and TRBJ2-1; 9 positions agree with TRBD2. Germline loops: CDR1 LNHDA, CDR2 SQIVND (reference sequence). The CDR3 has 16 residues. With 1 base clipped from V and 6 bases from J, the junction kept 7 bases outside the gene matches. CDR3 bases read: TGTGCCAGTAGTATAGTAGCGGGAGTAATGTCCAATGAG. It specifies CASSIVAGVMSNE. The entire CDR3 reads CASSIVAGVMSNEQFF.

This clone was observed a handful of times. Sequencing ends 3 residues short of the CDR3 end; the germline J gene provides the rest. This chain connects TRBV2 to TRBJ1-1; D gene ambiguous. This CDR3 is 12 amino acids long. V was cut by 2 bases and J by 4 bases, with 5 bases left in between. CDR1 and CDR2 from the germline V gene are SNHLY and FYNNEI. CDR3 protein: CASSERGTEAFF. CDR3 bases read: TGTGCCAGCAGTGAACGGGGCACTGAA.